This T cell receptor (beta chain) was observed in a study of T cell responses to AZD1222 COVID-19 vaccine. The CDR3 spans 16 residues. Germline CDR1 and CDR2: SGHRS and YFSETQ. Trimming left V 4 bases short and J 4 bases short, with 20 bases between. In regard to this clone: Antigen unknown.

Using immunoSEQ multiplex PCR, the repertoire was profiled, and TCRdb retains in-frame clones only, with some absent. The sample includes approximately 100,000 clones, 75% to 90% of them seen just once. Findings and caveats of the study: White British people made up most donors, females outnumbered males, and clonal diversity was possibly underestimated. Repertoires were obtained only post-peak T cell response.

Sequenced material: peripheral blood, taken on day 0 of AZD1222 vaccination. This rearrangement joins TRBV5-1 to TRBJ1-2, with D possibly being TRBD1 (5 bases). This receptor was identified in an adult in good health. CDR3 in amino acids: CASSIGGSTASYGYTF. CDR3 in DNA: TGCGCCAGCAGCATTGGGGGATCGACAGCTAGCTATGGCTACACCTTC.